These 17 T cell receptor beta chains share one sample of origin, sequenced in a study of blood T cell repertoires in COVID-19. The table came from immunoSEQ multiplex PCR; TCRdb's copy has only in-frame clones and leaves some out. The table includes around 83,000 clones, approximately 86% detected once. The sequencing input was peripheral blood. These receptors were collected from a man older than 75 with active or convalescent COVID-19.

The sample holds a few counts of this clone. The chain combines TRBV4-1 with TRBJ1-1; 8 bases are a match to TRBD1. Looked up from germline, CDR1 is MGHRA and CDR2 is YSYEKL. CDR3 size: 16 residues. Trimming removed 2 bases from V and 0 bases from J; junction bases left unmatched: 5. CDR3 protein: CASSQTGGGLNTEAFF. CDR3 nucleotide sequence: TGCGCCAGCAGCCAAACAGGGGGTGGGCTGAACACTGAAGCTTTCTTT.

With respect to this clone: No DNA is shown, since the ends of the CDR3 on it are uncertain; the CDR3 is the one TCRdb lists. This chain connects TRBV30 to TRBJ1-1; the table assigns TRBD1, which was not confirmed against the DNA. CDR1 and CDR2 (germline): GTSNPN, SVGIG (reference sequence). The CDR3 is 13 residues long, counting both termini. CDR3: CAWSAVGQGAPFF.

The chain links TRBV24-1 to TRBJ2-5; 8 nucleotides match TRBD1. The CDR3 consists of 15 residues. The germline gives CDR1 KGHDR, CDR2 SFDVKD. J was trimmed by 4 bases and V by 6 bases; bases with no gene match: 9. CDR3 sequence (DNA): TGTGCCACCAGTATCGCCAGGGGGCGCGGAGAGACCCAGTACTTC. It encodes CATSIARGRGETQYF.

This clone has a single count. The CDR3 DNA is TGTGCCAGCAGCTCTACACCCACTAAAGAGACCCAGTACTTC. Residues: CASSSTPTKETQYF. The chain uses TRBV7-9 and TRBJ2-5; D is unclear. The V gene lost 4 bases and the J gene lost 3 bases, with 12 bases spanning the gap. Germline V gene lookup returns CDR1 SEHNR and CDR2 FQNEAQ (reference sequence). This CDR3 contains 14 residues. Based on the CDR3 plus reference TRBV7-9 and TRBJ2-5, the full variable domain is DTGVSQNPRHKITKRGQNVTFRCDPISEHNRLYWYRQTLGQGPEFLTYFQNEAQLEKSRLLSDRFSAERPKGSFSTLEIQRTEQGDSAMYLCASSSTPTKETQYFGPGTRLLVL.

This clone was seen only a few times. This sequence joins TRBV6-4 and TRBJ2-1; D remains unclear. Trimming removed 0 bases from V and 0 bases from J, with 9 bases in between. The CDR3 covers 16 residues. Germline V lookup: CDR1 MRHNA, CDR2 SNTAGT. CDR3 residues: CASSDSTQSSYNEQFF. In nucleotides, the CDR3 is TGTGCCAGCAGTGACTCGACTCAGAGCTCCTACAATGAGCAGTTCTTC.

The V gene is TRBV25-1, the J gene TRBJ2-7, with 9 bases aligning to TRBD2. Looked up from germline, CDR1 is MGHDK and CDR2 is SYGVNS. V lost 4 bases to trimming and J lost 6 bases; unmatched junction nucleotides: 13. The CDR3 runs 16 residues. CDR3: CASSGQMVAGVGEQYV. As DNA, the CDR3 is TGTGCCAGCAGTGGGCAGATGGTAGCGGGAGTTGGCGAGCAGTACGTC.

J is TRBJ1-4 and V is TRBV24-1; D is ambiguous. The germline V and J ends were trimmed by 7 bases and 8 bases, with 13 bases remaining between them. This CDR3 has 13 residues. Germline assignment: CDR1 KGHDR and CDR2 SFDVKD. The CDR3 DNA is TGTGCCACCAGCGCAAGGGCGGGGGAAAAACTGTTTTTT. Its translation: CATSARAGEKLFF.

This chain uses TRBV28 with TRBJ1-4; perhaps TRBD1 as D (5 bases). The CDR3 has 14 residues. Germline assignment: CDR1 MDHEN and CDR2 SYDVKM. V gave up 6 bases and J gave up 4 bases, with 12 bases separating them. The CDR3 region has the DNA TGTGCCAGCAGGGCTGGGGGGAATAATGAAAAACTGTTTTTT. Its protein is CASRAGGNNEKLFF. Based on the CDR3 plus reference TRBV28 and TRBJ1-4, the full variable domain is DVKVTQSSRYLVKRTGEKVFLECVQDMDHENMFWYRQDPGLGLRLIYFSYDVKMKEKGDIPEGYSVSREKKERFSLILESASTNQTSMYLCASRAGGNNEKLFFGSGTQLSVL.

The chain carries TRBV24-1 and TRBJ2-5; TRBD1 matches at 8 bases. V gave up 4 bases and J gave up 2 bases; unmatched junction bases: 2. Germline CDR1 is KGHDR and CDR2 is SFDVKD. The CDR3 has 14 amino acids. The CDR3: CATSDRDRQETQYF. The CDR3 region has the DNA TGTGCCACCAGTGACAGGGACAGGCAAGAGACCCAGTACTTC.

V usage is TRBV11-2 and J usage is TRBJ2-1, with 8 bases lining up with TRBD2. The CDR3 spans 18 residues. Trimming took 2 bases from V and 0 from J; bases not matched to a gene: 9. Per germline, CDR1 SGHAT and CDR2 FQNNGV. The CDR3 region is CASSLPILAASSYNEQFF. Written as DNA, the CDR3 is TGTGCCAGCAGCTTACCAATACTAGCGGCTAGCTCCTACAATGAGCAGTTCTTC.

The rearrangement joins TRBV27 to TRBJ1-1, with D perhaps matching TRBD1 (5 bases). Germline lookup yields CDR1 MNHEY and CDR2 SMNVEV (reference sequence). The CDR3 spans 14 residues. V gave up 2 bases and J gave up 5 bases, with 12 bases separating them. The CDR3 reads CASSLLGGRTEAFF. The CDR3 coding sequence is TGTGCCAGCAGTTTACTGGGGGGACGGACTGAAGCTTTCTTT.

The gene calls are TRBV4-1 and TRBJ2-5, with 7 bases fitting TRBD1. The V gene's germline CDR1 is MGHRA and CDR2 YSYEKL. This CDR3 region has 16 residues. The ends lost 0 bases at V and 4 bases at J; junction bases unmatched: 8. The CDR3 DNA reads as TGCGCCAGCAGCCAAGATCGGGACAGTAATCCAGAGACCCAGTACTTC. This encodes CASSQDRDSNPETQYF.

V and J are TRBV5-1 and TRBJ2-6; no firm D call. The V and J ends lost 0 bases and 0 bases respectively, with 4 bases between them. Germline CDR1 reads SGHRS; CDR2 reads YFSETQ. There are 15 residues in the CDR3. The CDR3 here is CASSLGSSGANVLTF. The CDR3 DNA sequence: TGCGCCAGCAGCTTGGGTAGCTCTGGGGCCAACGTCCTGACTTTC.

CDR3: CASTRQRLMNTEAFF. For the CDR3, the DNA is TGTGCCAGTACCCGACAGAGACTCATGAACACTGAAGCTTTCTTT. The chain recombines TRBV19 with TRBJ1-1; D is perhaps TRBD1 (5 bases). Trimming removed 7 bases at V and 0 bases at J, with 15 bases between. The germline CDR1 and CDR2 sequences are LNHDA and SQIVND (reference sequence). This CDR3 spans 15 amino acids.

The rearrangement links TRBV21-1 to TRBJ1-4. TRBV21-1 represents a pseudogene. The length of the CDR3 is 17 residues. This CDR3 reads CASSNGEGSGGREKLFF. The CDR3 coding sequence is TGTGCCAGCAGCAATGGGGAGGGGTCGGGGGGGCGGGAAAAACTGTTTTTT.

This clone was detected a few times. The chain employs TRBV28 and TRBJ1-1; D is unresolved. Looked up from germline, CDR1 is MDHEN and CDR2 is SYDVKM. The CDR3 is 13 residues long. Between the trimmed V and J ends, which lost 2 bases and 6 bases, there was a span of 10 bases. The CDR3 protein is CASSLTGLAEAFF. The CDR3 nucleotides are TGTGCCAGCAGTTTAACGGGGTTGGCTGAAGCTTTCTTT.

The rearrangement uses TRBV6-5 and TRBJ2-7; no clear D gene. Trimming took off 5 bases at V and 3 bases at J, with 8 bases between the two ends. The CDR3 runs 12 residues. Germline V gives CDR1 MNHEY, CDR2 SVGAGI. This chain's CDR3 is CASSPEYYEQYV. The DNA for the CDR3 is TGTGCCAGCAGTCCCGAGTACTACGAGCAGTACGTC.